This TCR beta chain was recorded in a study of metastatic and nonmetastatic thyroid tumors. About the research overall: Samples came from malignant and benign thyroid patients, and repertoires were compared across blood and tumor or nodule tissue. Regarding the study as a whole: A significant increase in TCR beta diversity was reportedly seen in malignant thyroid tumors relative to benign nodules, in blood and tumor.

Nobody among the patients had been given any treatment before thyroid surgery. This CDR3 has 18 residues. Unmatched junction bases numbered 8, after V lost 3 bases and J lost 0 bases. Germline CDR1 is SGHAT and CDR2 is FQDESV (reference sequence). Authors' analysis steps: A papillary thyroid cancer distant-metastasis classifier was built from CDR3 differences across clinicopathological groups. With MiXCR, TCRdb reprocessed the PCR reads. The authors' filters were not applied to this entry. This table holds 8,500 to 13,000 clones, about 26% found once. Concerning this clone itself: Antigen unknown.

The sequence was collected from a male donor with papillary thyroid cancer or a benign thyroid nodule (not recorded which). Some clones in this sample may be carry-over from other donors' samples. Sequenced material: tumor tissue. This sequence joins TRBV11-1 and TRBJ1-3; the match to TRBD1 covers 10 bases. The CDR3: CASSLEPGQGSSGNTIYF. The CDR3 DNA reads as TGTGCCAGCAGCTTGGAACCGGGACAGGGGAGCTCTGGAAACACCATATATTTT.